This entry concerns a single T cell receptor (beta chain). The antigen is unknown. The sample comes from a study of human T cells and chemical hapten exposure. The time point is: patch test 1, 2 weeks after DPC sensitization. Treatment in this sample: therapeutic diphenylcyclopropenone sensitization with weekly scalp DPC. Study-wide points: While controls formed fewer of them, expanded TCRs formed significantly more large CDR3 similarity clusters. Alopecia affecting every donor means their immune response may not match healthy people's.

TCRdb processed the RACE reads anew with MiXCR; each CDR3 protein has one entry. The data contain around 120,000 distinct CDR3 sequences, 9.5% to 13% of them singletons. The CDR3 is 15 residues long. V lost 2 bases and J lost 2, with 11 bases in between. Germline V gives CDR1 KGHSH, CDR2 LQKENI. The clonotype originates from a woman in her forties or fifties with alopecia areata. Some clones in this sample may be carry-over from other donors' samples. The V gene is TRBV18, the J gene TRBJ2-3, with D possibly being TRBD1 or TRBD2 (5 bases each). The material was whole blood, obtained in connection with sensitization to the hapten diphenylcyclopropenone (DPC). CDR3: CASSPGGVYTDTQYF. CDR3 in DNA: TGTGCCAGCTCACCAGGGGGAGTCTACACAGATACGCAGTATTTT.